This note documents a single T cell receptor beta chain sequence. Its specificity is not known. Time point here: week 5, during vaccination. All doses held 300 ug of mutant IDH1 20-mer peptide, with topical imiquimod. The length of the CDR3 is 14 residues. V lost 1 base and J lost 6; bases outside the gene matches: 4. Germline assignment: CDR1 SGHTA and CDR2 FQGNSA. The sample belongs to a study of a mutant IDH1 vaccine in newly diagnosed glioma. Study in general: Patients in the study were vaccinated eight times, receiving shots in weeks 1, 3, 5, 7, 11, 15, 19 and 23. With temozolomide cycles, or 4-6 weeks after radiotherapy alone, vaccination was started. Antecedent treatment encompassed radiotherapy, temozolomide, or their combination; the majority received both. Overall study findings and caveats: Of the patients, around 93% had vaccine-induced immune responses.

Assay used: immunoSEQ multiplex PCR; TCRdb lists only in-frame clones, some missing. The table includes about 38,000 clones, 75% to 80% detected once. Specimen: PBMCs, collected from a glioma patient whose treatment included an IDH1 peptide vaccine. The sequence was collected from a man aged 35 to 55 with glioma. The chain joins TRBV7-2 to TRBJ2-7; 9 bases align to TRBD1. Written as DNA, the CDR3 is TGTGCCAGCAGCTTAGGGGGACAGGGAGCCGAGCAGTACTTC. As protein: CASSLGGQGAEQYF.